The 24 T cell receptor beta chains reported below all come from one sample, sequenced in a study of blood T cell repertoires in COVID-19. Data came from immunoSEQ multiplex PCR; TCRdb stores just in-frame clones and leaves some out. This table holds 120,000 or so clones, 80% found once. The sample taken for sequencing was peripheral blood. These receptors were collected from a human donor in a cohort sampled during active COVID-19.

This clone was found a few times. CDR3 DNA sequence: TGTGCCAGCAGCTCCAGGGAGAACACTGAAGCTTTCTTT. The encoded protein is CASSSRENTEAFF. This chain uses TRBV7-9 with TRBJ1-1, with TRBD1 as a possible D gene (5 bases). Trimming stripped 4 bases from V and 1 base from J, with 7 bases between. The CDR3 is 13 amino acids. Germline V CDR1 and CDR2: SEHNR, FQNEAQ (reference sequence).

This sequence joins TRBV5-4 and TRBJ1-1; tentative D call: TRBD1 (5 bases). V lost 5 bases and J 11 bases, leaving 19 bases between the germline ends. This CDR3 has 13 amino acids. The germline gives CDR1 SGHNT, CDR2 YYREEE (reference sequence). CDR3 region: CASRRDSEAGAFF. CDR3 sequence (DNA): TGTGCCAGCAGACGCGACAGCGAAGCCGGGGCTTTCTTT.

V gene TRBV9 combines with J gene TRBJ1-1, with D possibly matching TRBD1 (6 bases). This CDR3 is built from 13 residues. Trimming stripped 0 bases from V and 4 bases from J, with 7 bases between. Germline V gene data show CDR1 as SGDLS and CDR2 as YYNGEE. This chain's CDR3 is CASSVDRVTEAFF. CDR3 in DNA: TGTGCCAGCAGCGTAGACAGGGTCACTGAAGCTTTCTTT.

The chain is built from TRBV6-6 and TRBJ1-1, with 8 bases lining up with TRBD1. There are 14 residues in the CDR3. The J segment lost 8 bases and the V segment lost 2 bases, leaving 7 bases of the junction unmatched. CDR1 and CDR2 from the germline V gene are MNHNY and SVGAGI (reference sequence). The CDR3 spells CASSYLQGAEEAFF. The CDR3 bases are TGTGCCAGCAGTTACCTCCAGGGGGCAGAAGAAGCTTTCTTT.

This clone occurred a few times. CDR3 in DNA: TGTGCCTGGACTAAAGGGACTAGCATACAAGAGACCCAGTACTTC. This gives the protein CAWTKGTSIQETQYF. J is TRBJ2-5 and V is TRBV30, with TRBD2 matching over 9 bases. Looked up from germline, CDR1 is GTSNPN and CDR2 is SVGIG (reference sequence). The CDR3 totals 15 residues. J lost 2 bases, V lost 4 bases, and 8 bases had no gene match.

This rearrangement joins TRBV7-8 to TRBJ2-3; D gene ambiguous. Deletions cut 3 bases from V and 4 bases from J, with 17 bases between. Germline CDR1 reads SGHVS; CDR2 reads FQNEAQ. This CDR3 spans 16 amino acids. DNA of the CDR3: TGTGCCAGCAGCTTTAACTACCTAGGTGTTGCAGATACGCAGTATTTT. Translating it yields CASSFNYLGVADTQYF.

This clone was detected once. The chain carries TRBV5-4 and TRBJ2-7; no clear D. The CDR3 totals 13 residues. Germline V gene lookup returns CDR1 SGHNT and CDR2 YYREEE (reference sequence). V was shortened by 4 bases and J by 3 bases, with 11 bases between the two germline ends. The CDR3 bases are TGTGCCAGCAGCGACTGGCCCCGCTACGAGCAGTACTTC. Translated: CASSDWPRYEQYF.

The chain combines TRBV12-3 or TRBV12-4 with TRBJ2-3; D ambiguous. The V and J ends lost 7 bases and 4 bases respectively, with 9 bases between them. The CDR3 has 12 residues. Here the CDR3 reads CASTKTPDTQYF. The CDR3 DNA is TGTGCCAGCACCAAAACACCAGATACGCAGTATTTT.

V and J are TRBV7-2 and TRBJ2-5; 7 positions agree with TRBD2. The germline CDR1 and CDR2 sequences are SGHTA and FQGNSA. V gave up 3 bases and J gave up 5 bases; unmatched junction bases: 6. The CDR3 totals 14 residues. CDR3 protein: CASSFTGGGETQYF. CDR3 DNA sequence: TGTGCCAGCAGCTTCACGGGGGGAGGTGAGACCCAGTACTTC.

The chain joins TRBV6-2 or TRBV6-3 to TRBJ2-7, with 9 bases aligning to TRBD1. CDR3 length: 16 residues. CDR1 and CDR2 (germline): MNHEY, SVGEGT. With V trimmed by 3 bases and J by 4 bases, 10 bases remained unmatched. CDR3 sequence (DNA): TGTGCCAGCAGTTATATTACAGGGGGCTACTCTTACGAGCAGTACTTC. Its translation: CASSYITGGYSYEQYF.

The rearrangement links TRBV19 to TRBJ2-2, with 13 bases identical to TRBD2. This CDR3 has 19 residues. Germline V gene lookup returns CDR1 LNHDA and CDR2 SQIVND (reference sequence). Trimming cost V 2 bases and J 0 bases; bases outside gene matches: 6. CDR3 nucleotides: TGTGCCAGTAGTATATGGCGACTAGCGGGAGGATCGAACACCGGGGAGCTGTTTTTT. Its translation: CASSIWRLAGGSNTGELFF.

CDR3 bases: TGTGCCAGCAGAAACTGGGACAGGAACACTGAAGCTTTCTTT. Protein product: CASRNWDRNTEAFF. V usage is TRBV28 and J usage is TRBJ1-1; 7 bases match TRBD1. CDR1 and CDR2 from the germline V gene are MDHEN and SYDVKM. The J segment lost 1 base and the V segment lost 6 bases, leaving 5 bases of the junction unmatched. There are 14 residues in the CDR3.

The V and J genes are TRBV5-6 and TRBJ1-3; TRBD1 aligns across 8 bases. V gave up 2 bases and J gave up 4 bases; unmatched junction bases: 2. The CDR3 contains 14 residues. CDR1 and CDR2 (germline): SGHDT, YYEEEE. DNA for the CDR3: TGTGCCAGCAGCTTTCGGGACAGGGGAAACACCATATATTTT. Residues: CASSFRDRGNTIYF.

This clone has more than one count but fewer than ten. The CDR3 nucleotides are TGTGCCAGCAGGAAAGATAGCGGGAGCGAGCAGTTCTTC. This translates into CASRKDSGSEQFF. J is TRBJ2-1 and V is TRBV27, with 9 bases lining up with TRBD2. The CDR3 consists of 13 residues. Germline V CDR1 and CDR2: MNHEY, SMNVEV (reference sequence). J lost 10 bases, V lost 6 bases, and 7 bases had no gene match.

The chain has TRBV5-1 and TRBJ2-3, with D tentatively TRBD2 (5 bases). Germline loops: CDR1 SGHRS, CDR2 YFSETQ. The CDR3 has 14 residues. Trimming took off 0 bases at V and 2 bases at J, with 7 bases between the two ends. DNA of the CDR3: TGCGCCAGCAGCTTGGCGGACTCCACAGATACGCAGTATTTT. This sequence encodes CASSLADSTDTQYF.

For the CDR3, the DNA is TGTGCCAGCAGCGGCACTGATACCTATGGCTACACCTTC. It specifies CASSGTDTYGYTF. This chain joins TRBV9 and TRBJ1-2; D unclear. This CDR3 is 13 amino acids long. Germline assignment: CDR1 SGDLS and CDR2 YYNGEE. The V end was cut by 3 bases, the J end by 4 bases, with 10 bases between.

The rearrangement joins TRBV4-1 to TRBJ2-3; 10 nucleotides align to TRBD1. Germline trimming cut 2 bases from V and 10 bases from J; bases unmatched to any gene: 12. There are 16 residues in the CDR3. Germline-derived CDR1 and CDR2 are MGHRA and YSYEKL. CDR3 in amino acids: CASSQTGTGARGAQYF. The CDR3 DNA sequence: TGCGCCAGCAGCCAAACCGGGACAGGGGCTCGAGGGGCGCAGTATTTT.

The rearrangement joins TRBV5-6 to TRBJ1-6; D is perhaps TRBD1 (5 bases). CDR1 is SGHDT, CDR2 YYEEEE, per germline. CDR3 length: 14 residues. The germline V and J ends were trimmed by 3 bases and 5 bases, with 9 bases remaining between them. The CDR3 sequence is CASSWGLNNSPLHF. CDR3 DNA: TGTGCCAGCAGCTGGGGACTGAATAATTCACCCCTCCACTTT. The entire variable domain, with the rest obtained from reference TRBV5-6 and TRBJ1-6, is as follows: DAGVTQSPTHLIKTRGQQVTLRCSPKSGHDTVSWYQQALGQGPQFIFQYYEEEERQRGNFPDRFSGHQFPNYSSELNVNALLLGDSALYLCASSWGLNNSPLHFGNGTRLTVT.

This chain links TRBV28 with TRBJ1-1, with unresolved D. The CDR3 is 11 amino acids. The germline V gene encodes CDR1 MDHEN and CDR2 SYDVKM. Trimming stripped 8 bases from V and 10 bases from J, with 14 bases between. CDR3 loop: CASSGEVGAFF. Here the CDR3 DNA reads TGTGCCAGCTCCGGGGAGGTGGGAGCTTTCTTT.

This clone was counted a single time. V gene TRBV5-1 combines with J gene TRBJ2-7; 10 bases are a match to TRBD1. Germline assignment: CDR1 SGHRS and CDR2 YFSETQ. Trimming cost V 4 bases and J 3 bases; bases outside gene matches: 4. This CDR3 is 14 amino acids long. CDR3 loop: CASSLRDRGYEQYF. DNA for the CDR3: TGCGCCAGCAGCCTACGGGACAGGGGCTACGAGCAGTACTTC.

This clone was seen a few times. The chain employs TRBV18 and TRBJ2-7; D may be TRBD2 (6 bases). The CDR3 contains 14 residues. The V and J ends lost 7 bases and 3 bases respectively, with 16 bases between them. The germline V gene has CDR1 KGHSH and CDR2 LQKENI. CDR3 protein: CASYGGDGVYEQYF. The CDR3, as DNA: TGTGCCAGCTACGGCGGGGATGGGGTCTACGAGCAGTACTTC.

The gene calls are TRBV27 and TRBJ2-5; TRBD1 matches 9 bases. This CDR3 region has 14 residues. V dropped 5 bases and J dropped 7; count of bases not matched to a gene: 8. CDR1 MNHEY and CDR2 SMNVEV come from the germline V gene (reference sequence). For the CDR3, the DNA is TGTGCCAGCAGTAGATGGGACAGGGATGGGACCCAGTACTTC. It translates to CASSRWDRDGTQYF.

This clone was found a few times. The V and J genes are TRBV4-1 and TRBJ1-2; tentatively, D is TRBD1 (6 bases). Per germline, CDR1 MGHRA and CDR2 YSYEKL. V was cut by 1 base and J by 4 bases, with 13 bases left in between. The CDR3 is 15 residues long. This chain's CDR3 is CASSQVGQLIYGYTF. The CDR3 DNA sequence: TGCGCCAGCAGCCAAGTCGGACAGCTGATCTATGGCTACACCTTC.

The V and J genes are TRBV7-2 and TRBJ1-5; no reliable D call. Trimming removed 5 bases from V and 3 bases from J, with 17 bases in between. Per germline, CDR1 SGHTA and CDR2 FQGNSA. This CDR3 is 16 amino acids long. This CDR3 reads CASSPYGSGINQPQHF. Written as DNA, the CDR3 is TGTGCCAGCAGCCCGTACGGGTCGGGGATCAATCAGCCCCAGCATTTT.